This T cell receptor (beta chain) is drawn from a study of cytotoxic CD8 clonotypes in ibrutinib-treated CLL. This clone was recorded only once. Clones were sequenced by immunoSEQ multiplex PCR, and TCRdb holds only the in-frame ones, with some missing. The sample holds approximately 70,000 clones, approximately 80% seen once. This CDR3 region has 14 residues. J was trimmed by 7 bases and V by 4 bases; bases with no gene match: 9. Germline V gives CDR1 SGHNT, CDR2 YYREEE (reference sequence). The clonotype originates from a human donor with chronic lymphocytic leukemia. The sample here was PBMCs, taken at disease progression, from a patient treated with ibrutinib. The chain combines TRBV5-4 with TRBJ1-2; the match to TRBD1 covers 8 bases. In DNA, the CDR3 is TGTGCCAGCAGCCTCCAGGGGGCCGAGGGTGGCTACACCTTC. It translates to CASSLQGAEGGYTF.